Below, 14 T cell receptor beta chains from the same sample are listed, as sequenced in a study of response to subunit inactivated influenza vaccine. Each CDR3 protein is one row after TCRdb ran MiXCR on the RT-PCR reads. This repertoire shows under 750,000 distinct CDR3 sequences, 10% to 15% found once; its top ten account for 10%. Sequences were derived from PBMCs from blood, sampled on the day of vaccination. These receptors were collected from a man aged 50 to 60 who received an inactivated influenza vaccine.

The chain joins TRBV5-5 to TRBJ2-5, with 8 nucleotides matching TRBD1. Per the germline V gene, CDR1 is SGHKS and CDR2 is YYEKEE (reference sequence). The CDR3 extends over 15 amino acids. The V segment lost 0 bases and the J segment 5 bases; nucleotides outside the gene matches: 6. CDR3 in amino acids: CASSLVQGAFETQYF. Written as DNA, the CDR3 is TGTGCCAGCAGCTTGGTCCAGGGGGCCTTTGAGACCCAGTACTTC. The variable domain in full, completed from reference TRBV5-5 and TRBJ2-5, reads DAGVTQSPTHLIKTRGQQVTLRCSPISGHKSVSWYQQVLGQGPQFIFQYYEKEERGRGNFPDRFSARQFPNYSSELNVNALLLGDSALYLCASSLVQGAFETQYFGPGTRLLVL.

This clonotype was counted a few times. The rearrangement joins TRBV9 to TRBJ1-3, with 7 bases fitting TRBD1. Germline CDR1 SGDLS, CDR2 YYNGEE. V trimming: 0 bases; J trimming: 0 bases; junction bases outside the gene matches: 0. The CDR3 has 15 amino acids. The CDR3 here is CASSVGDSSGNTIYF. The DNA of the CDR3 is TGTGCCAGCAGCGTAGGGGACAGCTCTGGAAACACCATATATTTT.

The sample holds a few counts of this clonotype. The rearrangement links TRBV4-3 to TRBJ2-1; a weak D match, TRBD2 (6 bases). The germline CDR1 and CDR2 sequences are LGHNA and YSLEER. The V end lost 0 bases, the J end lost 4 bases, and 13 bases lay between the germline ends. CDR3 length equals 16 residues. CDR3 amino acids: CASSQDLGGSYNEQFF. Written as DNA, the CDR3 is TGCGCCAGCAGCCAAGATCTTGGGGGGAGTTACAATGAGCAGTTCTTC.

This chain joins TRBV6-1 and TRBJ2-7; 9 bases map to TRBD1. Germline CDR1 MNHNS, CDR2 SASEGT. J gave up 6 bases and V 6 bases, and 9 bases lay outside the gene matches. The CDR3 runs 14 residues. The CDR3 sequence is CASSSAGQGTEQYF. The DNA of the CDR3 is TGTGCCAGCAGCTCCGCGGGACAGGGAACCGAGCAGTACTTC.

This clonotype occurred a few times. The chain couples TRBV12-3 or TRBV12-4 to TRBJ2-3, with D perhaps matching TRBD1 or TRBD2 (5 bases each). The CDR3 loop spans 12 amino acids. V was cut by 10 bases and J by 8 bases, with 16 bases left in between. The CDR3 bases are TGTGCCAACTCCAGGGCTGGGGGTACGCAGTATTTT. Translating gives CANSRAGGTQYF.

The chain joins TRBV14 to TRBJ1-2; TRBD1 agrees at 7 bases. Per the germline V gene, CDR1 is SGHDN and CDR2 is FVKESK. The CDR3 covers 15 residues. Germline trimming cut 0 bases from V and 8 bases from J; bases unmatched to any gene: 9. DNA of the CDR3: TGTGCCAGCAGCCAAGATCTAGGGGGCCGGGGCGGCTACACCTTC. Translation gives CASSQDLGGRGGYTF.

The CDR3 DNA reads TGTGCCAGCAGCCCACGGGGGTTATCCTACAATGAGCAGTTCTTC. This sequence encodes CASSPRGLSYNEQFF. V is TRBV7-8 and J is TRBJ2-1, with a weak D call TRBD2 (6 bases). Trimming removed 5 bases from V and 1 base from J, with 12 bases in between. CDR3 length: 15 amino acids. CDR1 is SGHVS and CDR2 is FQNEAQ in the germline V gene.

The chain uses TRBV15 and TRBJ2-3, with 7 bases matching TRBD1. The CDR3 runs to 15 residues. CDR1 and CDR2 from the germline V gene are LNHNV and YYDKDF (reference sequence). J lost 10 bases, V lost 5 bases, and 15 bases had no gene match. The CDR3 nucleotides read TGTGCCACCAGCTCCGGGACAGCACCAGAGAACCCGCAGTATTTT. Its translation: CATSSGTAPENPQYF.

V usage is TRBV24-1 and J usage is TRBJ2-2; D possibly matches TRBD1 or TRBD2 (5 bases each). Germline V gene lookup returns CDR1 KGHDR and CDR2 SFDVKD. Between the trimmed V and J ends, which lost 4 bases and 5 bases, there was a span of 16 bases. This CDR3 region has 16 residues. The CDR3 nucleotides are TGTGCCACCAGTGAACCCGGGACGGGGAAAACCGGGGAGCTGTTTTTT. Protein sequence: CATSEPGTGKTGELFF.

This clonotype has ten or more counts. V usage is TRBV30 and J usage is TRBJ2-7; possibly TRBD2 for D (6 bases). V was trimmed by 5 bases and J by 5 bases, leaving 13 bases between them. In germline, CDR1 is GTSNPN, CDR2 SVGIG (reference sequence). CDR3 length: 12 amino acids. The CDR3 DNA follows: TGTGCCTGGCAGCCGGGACTCAACGAGCAGTACTTC. The encoded protein is CAWQPGLNEQYF.

The CDR3 spells CSARDRSNYGYTF. CDR3 bases: TGCAGTGCTAGAGACAGATCTAACTATGGCTACACCTTC. This rearrangement joins TRBV20-1 to TRBJ1-2; the D is unclear. The V gene's germline CDR1 is DFQATT and CDR2 SNEGSKA (reference sequence). CDR3 size: 13 residues. V lost 0 bases, J lost 0 bases, and 5 bases lay in between.

The chain recombines TRBV11-2 with TRBJ2-3, with TRBD2 matching over 13 bases. The CDR3 sequence is 17 residues long. Unmatched junction bases numbered 5, after V lost 5 bases and J lost 0 bases. Looked up from germline, CDR1 is SGHAT and CDR2 is FQNNGV. The CDR3 is CASSKGLAGSSTDTQYF. In nucleotides, the CDR3 is TGTGCCAGCAGCAAGGGACTAGCGGGGTCTAGCACAGATACGCAGTATTTT.

This rearrangement joins TRBV7-9 to TRBJ2-1; the match to TRBD2 covers 11 bases. This CDR3 comprises 17 residues. In germline, CDR1 is SEHNR, CDR2 FQNEAQ (reference sequence). The V and J ends lost 3 bases and 4 bases, in that order; junction bases with no gene match: 8. For the CDR3, the DNA is TGTGCCAGCAGCTTGGGACTAGCGGCCTTTTCTTACAATGAGCAGTTCTTC. This gives the protein CASSLGLAAFSYNEQFF.

The gene calls are TRBV7-9 and TRBJ2-3, with TRBD2 identical over 11 bases. The CDR3 is 16 residues long. Germline CDR1 reads SEHNR; CDR2 reads FQNEAQ (reference sequence). V shed 5 bases, J shed 3 bases, and the junction held 7 bases outside the gene matches. CDR3 DNA sequence: TGTGCCAGCAGCGCTACTAGCGGGAGTTTTACAGATACGCAGTATTTT. Translation: CASSATSGSFTDTQYF.